The T cell receptor (beta chain) described here comes from a study of CD8 T cells in ankylosing spondylitis. Study findings and constraints: Earlier literature documents some of the motif variants in reactive arthritis synovial fluid and blood.

This clonotype was counted between two and nine times. Antigen unknown. The TCR beta libraries were generated through quantitative 5'-RACE incorporating molecular barcodes. TCRdb itself ran the 5' RACE reads through MiXCR, one entry per CDR3 protein. Among about 240,000 distinct CDR3 sequences listed, 8% to 9.5% were seen once. Germline V gene data show CDR1 as GTSNPN and CDR2 as SVGIG (reference sequence). With 5 bases clipped from V and 8 bases from J, the junction kept 11 bases outside the gene matches. This CDR3 is 14 amino acids long. The sequence was collected from a male donor with ankylosing spondylitis or in good health (not recorded which). Sequenced sample: blood, either unsorted or a sorted T cell fraction (not recorded which). J is TRBJ2-3 and V is TRBV30, with TRBD2 matching over 9 bases. The CDR3 is CAWDSRGGGGTQYF. The CDR3 region has the DNA TGTGCCTGGGATTCGCGGGGGGGCGGAGGTACGCAGTATTTT.